This T cell receptor beta chain was obtained from a study of T-cell memory formation after mild COVID-19. Overall study context: TCR clusters were mostly confined to one donor each. Overall study results and limits: Several responding clones turned up in pre-infection memory, indicating that cross-reactive memory may have taken part.

V was shortened by 6 bases and J by 0 bases, with 15 bases between the two germline ends. This CDR3 is 16 amino acids long. Germline CDR1 and CDR2: SNHLY and FYNNEI. From the 5' RACE reads, TCRdb called clonotypes with MiXCR, one entry per CDR3 protein. Of some 130,000 distinct CDR3 sequences listed, about 17% are singletons. This clonotype was found a few times. The antigen remains unidentified. The sequenced material came from PBMCs or a T cell subset sorted from them (not recorded which). The V call is TRBV2, the J call TRBJ2-1, with D unresolved. This TCR derives from an adult woman who had mild COVID-19 (a few samples of this study predate the infection). Cell type and time point are not known. CDR3 DNA sequence: TGTGCCAGCAGGACCCCGGGCCTTAGCTCCTACAATGAGCAGTTCTTC. As protein: CASRTPGLSSYNEQFF.